A selection of T cell receptor beta chains follows, all from one sample in a study of cytotoxic CD8 clonotypes in ibrutinib-treated CLL. The protocol was immunoSEQ multiplex PCR, while the TCRdb copy is restricted to in-frame clones and leaves out a portion. The table includes more than 200,000 clones, 70% detected once. The sample here was PBMCs, taken after 24 months of ibrutinib treatment. Receptor source: a human donor with chronic lymphocytic leukemia. CDR3s include the opening cysteine and the closing phenylalanine or tryptophan. D genes are given only for firm matches. Part of the rows lack a size; the others show once, few, many or a class for expanded clones.

v_gene,j_gene,abundance,d_gene,CDR3nt,CDR3aa
TRBV9,TRBJ1-2,-,-,TGTGCCAGCAGCCCCACGGGGTATGGCTACACCTTC,CASSPTGYGYTF
TRBV6-1,TRBJ1-5,-,-,TGTGCCAGCAGTGAACAAAGCAATCAGCCCCAGCATTTT,CASSEQSNQPQHF
TRBV7-9,TRBJ2-7,-,TRBD2,TGTGCCATCACGGGGGGGGCACCCTACGAGCAGTACTTC,CAITGGAPYEQYF
TRBV2,TRBJ1-1,-,-,TGTGCCAGCAGAGAGACAGGAGAAAACACTGAAGCTTTCTTT,CASRETGENTEAFF
TRBV14,TRBJ2-1,-,-,TGTGCCAGCAGCCAAGGGGAGACGACCTACAATGAGCAGTTCTTC,CASSQGETTYNEQFF
TRBV5-8,TRBJ2-3,once,-,TGTGCCAGCAGCTTTCGCAGGGCCACAGATACGCAGTATTTT,CASSFRRATDTQYF
TRBV6-5,TRBJ1-1,few,-,TGTGCCAGCAGTTACTCGTGGATGAACACTGAAGCTTTCTTT,CASSYSWMNTEAFF
TRBV19,TRBJ1-5,-,-,TGTGCCAGTAGGAGAACAGCGATTAGCAATCAGCCCCAGCATTTT,CASRRTAISNQPQHF
TRBV25-1,TRBJ2-1,-,TRBD1,TGTGCCAGCAGTGAACAGGGACAGAACAATGAGCAGTTCTTC,CASSEQGQNNEQFF
TRBV6-5,TRBJ2-1,-,TRBD2,TGTGCCAGCAGTTACCGGGCTAGCGGGAGTACGAATGAGCAGTTCTTC,CASSYRASGSTNEQFF
TRBV28,TRBJ2-2,-,-,TGTGCCAGCAGTCCCTCGTGGGAGCTGTTTTTT,CASSPSWELFF
TRBV27,TRBJ2-5,-,TRBD2,TGTGCCAGCAGTAAGACTAGCGGGAGAAGAGGGGGACAAGAGACCCAGTACTTC,CASSKTSGRRGGQETQYF
TRBV6-5,TRBJ2-7,-,-,TGTGCCAGCAGTCAGACTGGATACGAGCAGTACTTC,CASSQTGYEQYF
TRBV5-6,TRBJ1-5,-,-,TGTGCCAGCAGCTTGTTTGGAGAAGGACAATCAGAGGCCCAGCATTTT,CASSLFGEGQSEAQHF
TRBV13,TRBJ1-1,-,-,TGTGCCAGCAGCTTAAAACCCCGAGGTACTGAAGCTTTCTTT,CASSLKPRGTEAFF
TRBV5-1,TRBJ2-2,few,-,TGCGCCAGCAGCTCCGGAAAGGAATCCACCGGGGAGCTGTTTTTT,CASSSGKESTGELFF
TRBV11-1,TRBJ1-5,-,-,TGTGCCAGCAGCCTCGGGAGTAATCAGCCCCAGCATTTT,CASSLGSNQPQHF
TRBV11-1,TRBJ2-1,-,TRBD2,TGTGCCAGCAGCTCCATAGCGGGAGATTACAATGAGCAGTTCTTC,CASSSIAGDYNEQFF
TRBV29-1,TRBJ2-7,-,TRBD1,TGCAGCGCCTCCGGGACAGGGGTCGAGCAGTACTTC,CSASGTGVEQYF
TRBV27,TRBJ1-2,-,-,TGTGCCAGCAGTTTATACCCAGGGAGGGATGGCTACACCTTC,CASSLYPGRDGYTF
TRBV4-2,TRBJ1-1,-,-,TGTGCCAGCAGCCAAGGAGACAGGTTGAACACTGAAGCTTTCTTT,CASSQGDRLNTEAFF
TRBV7-6,TRBJ2-1,-,TRBD2,TGTGCCAGCAGCGCAGGCGGGGGCTCCTACAATGAGCAGTTCTTC,CASSAGGGSYNEQFF
TRBV5-1,TRBJ2-3,-,TRBD2,TGCGCCAGCAGTTATAGCGGGTCGGGCACAGATACGCAGTATTTT,CASSYSGSGTDTQYF
TRBV5-1,TRBJ2-7,-,TRBD1,TGCGCCAGCAATAGGGGGCAGGACTACGAGCAGTACTTC,CASNRGQDYEQYF
TRBV2,TRBJ2-7,once,-,TGTGCCAGCAGACATATTAAACTCCGGGACCCCTACGAGCAGTACTTC,CASRHIKLRDPYEQYF
TRBV28,TRBJ1-1,-,-,TGTGCCAGCAGTCCTGCGGACCTGAACACTGAAGCTTTCTTT,CASSPADLNTEAFF
TRBV18,TRBJ2-5,-,-,TGTGCCAGCTCACCATTCCCCCCTGAGCAAGAGACCCAGTACTTC,CASSPFPPEQETQYF
TRBV30,TRBJ1-5,-,-,TGTGCCTGGAGTGCTCAGGTGGTCAGCAATCAGCCCCAGCATTTT,CAWSAQVVSNQPQHF
TRBV28,TRBJ1-2,-,TRBD1,TGTGCCAGCACTCCGAGGGACAGATATCTTGGGGGCTACACCTTC,CASTPRDRYLGGYTF
TRBV19,TRBJ2-7,few,-,TGTGCCAGTAGTCCCGGGTTACTCTACGAGCAGTACTTC,CASSPGLLYEQYF
TRBV27,TRBJ1-2,-,TRBD1,TGTGCCAGCAGTGTATACAGGGGGCGCCTGGACGGCTACACCTTC,CASSVYRGRLDGYTF
TRBV27,TRBJ2-7,few,-,TGTGCCAGCAGTTCGAACTTAGTTTGGACCGAGCAGTACTTC,CASSSNLVWTEQYF
TRBV29-1,TRBJ2-5,-,-,TGCAGCGGTAGTGACGGGAGTACCGACGAGACCCAGTACTTC,CSGSDGSTDETQYF
TRBV27,TRBJ1-5,-,-,TGTGCCAGCGACTCTTCGGGGGCCCATCAGCCCCAGCATTTT,CASDSSGAHQPQHF
TRBV28,TRBJ2-7,once,TRBD2,TGTGCCAGCAAGGCGGGAGAGTGGAGGGACGAGCAGTACTTC,CASKAGEWRDEQYF
TRBV18,TRBJ1-2,few,-,TGTGCCAGCTCACCACTTGGGGGAACAGGGTCTGGCTACACCTTC,CASSPLGGTGSGYTF
TRBV11-2,TRBJ2-1,-,TRBD1,TGTGCCAGCAGCTTTACGGGACAGGGGTACAATGAGCAGTTCTTC,CASSFTGQGYNEQFF
TRBV2,TRBJ2-1,-,TRBD2,TGTGCCAGCAGTGATTTGCTAGCGGGAGGATATGAGCAGTTCTTC,CASSDLLAGGYEQFF
TRBV10-3,TRBJ2-1,-,TRBD2,TGTGCCATCAGTGATGGACTAGCGGATCGGGATGAGCAGTTCTTC,CAISDGLADRDEQFF
TRBV7-3,TRBJ2-1,-,-,TGTGCCAGCAGCTTAAATAGCGCTGACAATGAGCAGTTCTTC,CASSLNSADNEQFF
TRBV30,TRBJ2-3,-,TRBD2,TGTGCCTGGAGTGCCGGACTAGCAATCCCTCCCACAGATACGCAGTATTTT,CAWSAGLAIPPTDTQYF
TRBV28,TRBJ2-7,-,-,TGTGCCAGCAGTTTTCCCCCCGGCTACGAGCAGTACTTC,CASSFPPGYEQYF
TRBV2,TRBJ1-1,-,-,TGTGCCAGCAGTGAAAGGGTGACTGCTGAAGCTTTCTTT,CASSERVTAEAFF
TRBV7-2,TRBJ2-5,-,TRBD2,TGTGCCAGCAGCTTAGAGGGACTAGCGGCTGGGGAGACCCAGTACTTC,CASSLEGLAAGETQYF
TRBV5-1,TRBJ2-2,-,TRBD2,TGCGCCAGCAGCCCGGGACTAGCGGGAGTCAACACCGGGGAGCTGTTTTTT,CASSPGLAGVNTGELFF
TRBV9,TRBJ2-1,-,TRBD2,TGTGCCAGCAGCGAGACTAGCGCTTCCTACAATGAGCAGTTCTTC,CASSETSASYNEQFF
TRBV7-9,TRBJ1-2,-,-,TGTGCCAGCAGCTTAGGGGTATGGCAGGCCTATGGCTACACCTTC,CASSLGVWQAYGYTF
TRBV2,TRBJ1-2,-,-,TGTGCCAGCAGAGACAGGAGTAATAACTATGGCTACACCTTC,CASRDRSNNYGYTF